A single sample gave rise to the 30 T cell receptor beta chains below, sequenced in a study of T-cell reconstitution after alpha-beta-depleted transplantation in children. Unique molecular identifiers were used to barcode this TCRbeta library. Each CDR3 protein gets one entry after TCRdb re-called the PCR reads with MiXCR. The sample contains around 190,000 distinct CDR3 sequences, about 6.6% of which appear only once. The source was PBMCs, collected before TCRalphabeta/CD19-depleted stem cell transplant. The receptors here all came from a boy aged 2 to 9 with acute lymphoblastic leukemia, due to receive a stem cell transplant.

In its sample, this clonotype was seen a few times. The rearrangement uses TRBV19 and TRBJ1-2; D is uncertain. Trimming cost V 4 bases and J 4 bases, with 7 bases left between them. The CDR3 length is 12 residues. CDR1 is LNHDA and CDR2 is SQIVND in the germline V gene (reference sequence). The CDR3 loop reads CASSTISYGYTF. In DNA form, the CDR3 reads TGTGCCAGTAGTACCATAAGCTATGGCTACACCTTC.

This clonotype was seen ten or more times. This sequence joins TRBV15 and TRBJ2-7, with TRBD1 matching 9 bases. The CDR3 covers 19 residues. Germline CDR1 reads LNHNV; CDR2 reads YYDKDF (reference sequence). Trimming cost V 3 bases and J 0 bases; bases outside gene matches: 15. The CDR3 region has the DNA TGTGCCACCAGCAGCCGCCGGGACAGGGCTCACGGTGGCTCCTACGAGCAGTACTTC. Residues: CATSSRRDRAHGGSYEQYF.

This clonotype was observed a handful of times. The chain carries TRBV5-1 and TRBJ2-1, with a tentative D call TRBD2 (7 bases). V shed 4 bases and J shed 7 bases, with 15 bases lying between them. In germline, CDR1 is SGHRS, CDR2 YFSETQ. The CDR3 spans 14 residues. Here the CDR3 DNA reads TGCGCCAGCAGCATTGGGGGGGCCTCAAATGAGCAGTTCTTC. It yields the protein CASSIGGASNEQFF.

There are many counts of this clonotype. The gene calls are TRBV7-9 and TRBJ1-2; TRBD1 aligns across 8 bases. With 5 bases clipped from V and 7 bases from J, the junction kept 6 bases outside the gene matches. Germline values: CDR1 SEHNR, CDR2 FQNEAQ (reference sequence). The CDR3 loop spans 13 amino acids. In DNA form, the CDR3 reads TGTGCCAGCAGCCCCCAGGGGGCGCGTGGCTACACCTTC. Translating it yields CASSPQGARGYTF.

CDR3 sequence: CASSVSGVVSYNEQFF. The CDR3 nucleotides read TGTGCCAGCAGCGTGTCTGGGGTCGTCTCCTACAATGAGCAGTTCTTC. This rearrangement joins TRBV9 to TRBJ2-1; D uncertain. The germline V gene encodes CDR1 SGDLS and CDR2 YYNGEE. There are 16 residues in the CDR3. V lost 2 bases and J lost 0, with 12 bases in between.

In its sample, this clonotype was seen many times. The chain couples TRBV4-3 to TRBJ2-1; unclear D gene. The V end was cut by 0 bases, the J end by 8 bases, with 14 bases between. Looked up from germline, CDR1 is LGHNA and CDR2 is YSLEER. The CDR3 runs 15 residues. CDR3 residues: CASSQEMIPLDEQFF. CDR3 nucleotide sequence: TGCGCCAGCAGCCAAGAGATGATACCGTTAGATGAGCAGTTCTTC.

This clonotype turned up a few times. The CDR3 DNA sequence: TGTGCCAGCAGTGGGCTAGCGGGAGGTATTAATGAGCAGTTCTTC. Translation: CASSGLAGGINEQFF. The rearrangement uses TRBV27 and TRBJ2-1; 11 nucleotides agree with TRBD2. This CDR3 contains 15 residues. From germline, CDR1 is MNHEY and CDR2 SMNVEV (reference sequence). The V and J ends lost 5 bases and 7 bases, in that order; junction bases with no gene match: 7.

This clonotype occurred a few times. The CDR3 region is CASSPPDTPWIEQFF. The CDR3, as DNA: TGTGCCAGCAGCCCCCCAGACACACCTTGGATTGAGCAGTTCTTC. The chain employs TRBV3-1 and TRBJ2-1; no firm D call. CDR1 LGHDT and CDR2 YNNKEL come from the germline V gene (reference sequence). The CDR3 consists of 15 residues. Trimming took 4 bases from V and 9 from J, leaving 19 bases between them.

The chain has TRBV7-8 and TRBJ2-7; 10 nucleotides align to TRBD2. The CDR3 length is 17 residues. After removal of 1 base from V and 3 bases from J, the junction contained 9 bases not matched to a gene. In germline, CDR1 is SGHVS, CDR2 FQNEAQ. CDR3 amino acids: CASSLVLAGVQGYEQYF. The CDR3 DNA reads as TGTGCCAGCAGCTTAGTGCTAGCGGGGGTTCAGGGCTACGAGCAGTACTTC.

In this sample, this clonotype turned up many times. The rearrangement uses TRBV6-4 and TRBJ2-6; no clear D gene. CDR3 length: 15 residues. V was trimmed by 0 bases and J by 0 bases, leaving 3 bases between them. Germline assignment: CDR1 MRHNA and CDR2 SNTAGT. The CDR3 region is CASSDSNSGANVLTF. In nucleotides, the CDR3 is TGTGCCAGCAGTGACTCCAACTCTGGGGCCAACGTCCTGACTTTC.

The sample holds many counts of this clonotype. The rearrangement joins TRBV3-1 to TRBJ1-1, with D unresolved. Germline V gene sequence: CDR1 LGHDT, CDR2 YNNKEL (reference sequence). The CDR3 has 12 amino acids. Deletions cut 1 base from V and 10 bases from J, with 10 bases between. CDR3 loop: CASSQVSGAAFF. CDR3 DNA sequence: TGTGCCAGCAGCCAAGTATCGGGAGCAGCTTTCTTT.

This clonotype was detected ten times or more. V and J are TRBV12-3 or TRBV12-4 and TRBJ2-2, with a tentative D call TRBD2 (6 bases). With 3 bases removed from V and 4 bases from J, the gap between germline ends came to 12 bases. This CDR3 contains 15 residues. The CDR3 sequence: CASSFGRGGTGELFF. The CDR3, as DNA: TGTGCCAGCAGTTTTGGGCGGGGAGGCACCGGGGAGCTGTTTTTT.

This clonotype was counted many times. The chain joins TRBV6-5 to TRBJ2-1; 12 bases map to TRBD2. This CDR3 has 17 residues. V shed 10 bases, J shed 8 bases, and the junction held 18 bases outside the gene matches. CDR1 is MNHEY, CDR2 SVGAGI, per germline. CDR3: CATETSGRISAADEQFF. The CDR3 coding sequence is TGTGCCACCGAGACTAGCGGGAGAATTTCCGCCGCGGATGAGCAGTTCTTC.

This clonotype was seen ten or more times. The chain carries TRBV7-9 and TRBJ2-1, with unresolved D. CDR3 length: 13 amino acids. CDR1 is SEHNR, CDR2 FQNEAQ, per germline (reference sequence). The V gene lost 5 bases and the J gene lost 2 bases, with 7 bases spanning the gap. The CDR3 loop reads CASSRLPYNEQFF. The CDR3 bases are TGTGCCAGCAGCCGCCTCCCCTACAATGAGCAGTTCTTC.

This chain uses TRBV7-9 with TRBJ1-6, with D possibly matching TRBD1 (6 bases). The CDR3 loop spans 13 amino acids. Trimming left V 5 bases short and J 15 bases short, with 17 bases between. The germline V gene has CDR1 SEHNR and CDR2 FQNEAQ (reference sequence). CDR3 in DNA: TGTGCCAGCAGCCCGGAGAGGGGGAATCGCCTCCACTTT. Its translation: CASSPERGNRLHF. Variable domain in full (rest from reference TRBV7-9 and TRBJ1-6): DTGVSQNPRHKITKRGQNVTFRCDPISEHNRLYWYRQTLGQGPEFLTYFQNEAQLEKSRLLSDRFSAERPKGSFSTLEIQRTEQGDSAMYLCASSPERGNRLHFGNGTRLTVT.

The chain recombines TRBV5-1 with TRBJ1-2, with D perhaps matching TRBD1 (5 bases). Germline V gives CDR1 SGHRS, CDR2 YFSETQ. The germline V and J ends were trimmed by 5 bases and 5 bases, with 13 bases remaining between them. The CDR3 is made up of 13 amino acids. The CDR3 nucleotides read TGCGCCAGCAGTTCCCGTGAGGGGTATGGCTACACCTTC. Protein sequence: CASSSREGYGYTF.

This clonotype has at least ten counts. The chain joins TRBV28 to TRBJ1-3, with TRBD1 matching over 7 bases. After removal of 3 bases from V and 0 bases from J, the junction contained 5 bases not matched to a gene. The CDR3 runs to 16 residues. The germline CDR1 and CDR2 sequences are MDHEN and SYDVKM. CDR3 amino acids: CASSFPGDSSGNTIYF. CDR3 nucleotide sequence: TGTGCCAGCAGTTTCCCCGGGGACAGCTCTGGAAACACCATATATTTT.

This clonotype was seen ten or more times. The CDR3 DNA reads as TGTGCCAGCAGCGTAATCGGCAACTCCTACAATGAGCAGTTCTTC. Translating it yields CASSVIGNSYNEQFF. This chain connects TRBV9 to TRBJ2-1; D is unclear. Germline CDR1 and CDR2: SGDLS and YYNGEE. V gave up 1 base and J gave up 0 bases, with 8 bases separating them. The CDR3 runs 15 residues.

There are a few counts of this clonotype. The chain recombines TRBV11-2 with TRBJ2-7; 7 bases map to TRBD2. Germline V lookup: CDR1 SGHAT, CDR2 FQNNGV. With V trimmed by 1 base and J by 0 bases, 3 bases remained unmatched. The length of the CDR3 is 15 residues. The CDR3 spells CASSLVAGRSYEQYF. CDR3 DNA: TGTGCCAGCAGCTTAGTAGCGGGCCGCTCCTACGAGCAGTACTTC.

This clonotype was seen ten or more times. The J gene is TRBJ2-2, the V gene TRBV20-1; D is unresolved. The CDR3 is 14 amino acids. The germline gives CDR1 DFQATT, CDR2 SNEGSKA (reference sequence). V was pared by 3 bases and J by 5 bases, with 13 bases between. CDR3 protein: CSASDVCGTGELFF. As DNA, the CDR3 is TGCAGTGCTAGCGACGTTTGTGGGACCGGGGAGCTGTTTTTT.

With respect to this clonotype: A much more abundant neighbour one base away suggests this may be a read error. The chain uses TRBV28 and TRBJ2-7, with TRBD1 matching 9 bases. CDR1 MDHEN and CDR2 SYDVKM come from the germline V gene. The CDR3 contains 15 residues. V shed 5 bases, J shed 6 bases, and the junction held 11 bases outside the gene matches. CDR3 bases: TGTGCCAGCAGTCTGCGGGGACAGGGATCAGGCGAGCAGTACTTC. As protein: CASSLRGQGSGEQYF.

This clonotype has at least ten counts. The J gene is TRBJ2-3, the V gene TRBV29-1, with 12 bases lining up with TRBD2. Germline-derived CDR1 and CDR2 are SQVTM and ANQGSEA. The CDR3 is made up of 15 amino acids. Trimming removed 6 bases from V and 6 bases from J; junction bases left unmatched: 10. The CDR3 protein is CSVPGLAGGMDTQYF. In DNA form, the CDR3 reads TGCAGCGTCCCCGGGCTAGCGGGGGGGATGGATACGCAGTATTTT.

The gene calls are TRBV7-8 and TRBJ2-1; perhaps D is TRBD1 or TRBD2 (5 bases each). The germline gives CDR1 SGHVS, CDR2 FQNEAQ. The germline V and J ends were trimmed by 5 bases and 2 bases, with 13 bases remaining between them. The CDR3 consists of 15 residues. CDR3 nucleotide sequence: TGTGCCAGCAGCCCGCGAAGGGGAGCCTACAATGAGCAGTTCTTC. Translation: CASSPRRGAYNEQFF.

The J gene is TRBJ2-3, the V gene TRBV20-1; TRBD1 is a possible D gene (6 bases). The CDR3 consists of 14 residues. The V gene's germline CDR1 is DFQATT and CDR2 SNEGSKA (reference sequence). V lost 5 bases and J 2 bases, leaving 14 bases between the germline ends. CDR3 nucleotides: TGCAGTGCTGACCCAGGGGCCCCCACAGATACGCAGTATTTT. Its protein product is CSADPGAPTDTQYF.

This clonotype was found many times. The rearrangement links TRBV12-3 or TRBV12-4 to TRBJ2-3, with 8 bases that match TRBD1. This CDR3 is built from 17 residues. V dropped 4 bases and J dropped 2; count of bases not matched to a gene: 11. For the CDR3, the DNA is TGTGCCAGCAGTTCGGGACAGGCTCCTATGCTCACAGATACGCAGTATTTT. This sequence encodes CASSSGQAPMLTDTQYF.

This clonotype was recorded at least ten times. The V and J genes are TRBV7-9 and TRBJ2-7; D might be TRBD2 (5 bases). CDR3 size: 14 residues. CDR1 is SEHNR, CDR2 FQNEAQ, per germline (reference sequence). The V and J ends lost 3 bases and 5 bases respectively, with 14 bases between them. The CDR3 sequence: CASSFGLPADEQYF. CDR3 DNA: TGTGCCAGCAGCTTCGGACTGCCTGCAGACGAGCAGTACTTC.

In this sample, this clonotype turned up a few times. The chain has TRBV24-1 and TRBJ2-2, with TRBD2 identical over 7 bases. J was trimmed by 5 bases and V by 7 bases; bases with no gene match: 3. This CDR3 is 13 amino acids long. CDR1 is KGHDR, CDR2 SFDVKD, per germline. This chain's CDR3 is CATREGGTGELFF. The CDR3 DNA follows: TGTGCCACCAGAGAGGGAGGGACCGGGGAGCTGTTTTTT.

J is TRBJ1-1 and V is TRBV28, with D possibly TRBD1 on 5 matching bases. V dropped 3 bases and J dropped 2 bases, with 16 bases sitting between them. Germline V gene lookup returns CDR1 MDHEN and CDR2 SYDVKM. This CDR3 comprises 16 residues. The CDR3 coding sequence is TGTGCCAGCAGTTTCGGCCCCCTTACAGGAAACACTGAAGCTTTCTTT. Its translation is CASSFGPLTGNTEAFF.

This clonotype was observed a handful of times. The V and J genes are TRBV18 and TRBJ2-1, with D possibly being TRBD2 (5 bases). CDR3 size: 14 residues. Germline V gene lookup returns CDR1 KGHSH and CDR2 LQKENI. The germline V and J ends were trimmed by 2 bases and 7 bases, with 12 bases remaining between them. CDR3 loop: CASSPEGRLNEQFF. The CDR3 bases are TGTGCCAGCTCACCAGAGGGAAGGTTGAATGAGCAGTTCTTC.

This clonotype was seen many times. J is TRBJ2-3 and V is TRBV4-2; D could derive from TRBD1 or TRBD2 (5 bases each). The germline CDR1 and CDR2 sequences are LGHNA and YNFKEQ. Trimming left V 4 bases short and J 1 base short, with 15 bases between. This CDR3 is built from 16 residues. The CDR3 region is CASSPIVGGGTDTQYF. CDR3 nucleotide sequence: TGTGCCAGCAGCCCCATCGTTGGGGGAGGCACAGATACGCAGTATTTT.